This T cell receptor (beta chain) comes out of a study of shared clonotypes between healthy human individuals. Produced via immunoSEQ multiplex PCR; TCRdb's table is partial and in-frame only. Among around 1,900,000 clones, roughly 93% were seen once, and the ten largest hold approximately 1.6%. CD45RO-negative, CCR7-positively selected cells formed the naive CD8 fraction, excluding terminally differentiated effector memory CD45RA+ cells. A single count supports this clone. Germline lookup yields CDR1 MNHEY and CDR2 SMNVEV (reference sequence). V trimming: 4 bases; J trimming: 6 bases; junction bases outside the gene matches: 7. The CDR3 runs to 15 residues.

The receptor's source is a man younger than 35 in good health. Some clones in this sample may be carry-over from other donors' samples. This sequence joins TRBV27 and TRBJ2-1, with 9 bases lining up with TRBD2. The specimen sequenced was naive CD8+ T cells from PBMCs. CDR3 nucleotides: TGTGCCAGCAGTTATGATAGCGGGAGTATCAATGAGCAGTTCTTC. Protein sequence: CASSYDSGSINEQFF.